A selection of T cell receptor beta chains follows, all from one sample in a study of glioma-infiltrating T cells after dendritic cell vaccination. Sequencing was performed with immunoSEQ multiplex PCR; in TCRdb, only in-frame clones are kept and a portion is missing. The sample holds fewer than 60,000 clones, approximately 90% seen once. The input for sequencing was blood, taken after dendritic cell vaccination. The receptors come from a human donor with glioblastoma. The CDR3 runs from the conserved cysteine through the conserved F or W. A D gene is named only where the DNA matches it firmly. Clone size, where shown, is once, few, many, or a class for clones that have expanded.

TRBD1	-	TRBV5-8	TRBJ1-2	TGTGCCAGCAGCTACGGGACAGGGTGGGACGGCTACACCTTC	CASSYGTGWDGYTF
TRBD2	-	TRBV5-4	TRBJ2-1	TGTGCCAGCAGCTTGGGGGGGGGTCGGGAGCAGTTCTTC	CASSLGGGREQFF
-	few	TRBV21-1	TRBJ2-4	TGTGCCAGCGCTAAAAAGGGCACTGACTACAGTAGGCCGATAACATTAGCCAAAAACATTCAGTACTTC	CASAKKGTDYSRPITLAKNIQYF
TRBD2	-	TRBV19	TRBJ2-7	TGTGCCAGTAGTGCCGGACTAGCCGGGTCCTACGAGCAGTACTTC	CASSAGLAGSYEQYF
-	once	TRBV7-9	TRBJ1-1	TGTGCCAGCAGCTCACAGGGAATTATGAACACTGAAGCTTTCTTT	CASSSQGIMNTEAFF
-	-	TRBV7-2	TRBJ2-5	TGTGCCAGCAGCCAGCAGGGTGGAGAGACCCAGTACTTC	CASSQQGGETQYF
-	-	TRBV29-1	TRBJ2-7	TGCAGCGTCATCCCCTCCCAACTAAGCTCCTACGAGCAGTACTTC	CSVIPSQLSSYEQYF
TRBD1	-	TRBV6-1	TRBJ2-2	TGTGCCACCGAGGGGACAGCGGACTACACCGGGGAGCTGTTTTTT	CATEGTADYTGELFF
-	-	TRBV28	TRBJ2-7	TGTGCCAGCAGTTTCAGCGCCCTAATCCGGGGATCCTACGAGCAGTACTTC	CASSFSALIRGSYEQYF
TRBD1	-	TRBV5-4	TRBJ2-1	TGTGCCAGCAGCGCCAGGGGGAATGAGCAGTTCTTC	CASSARGNEQFF
TRBD2	-	TRBV7-9	TRBJ2-1	TGTGCCAGCAGCCGCGGACTAGCGGGAGTTGAGCAGTTCTTC	CASSRGLAGVEQFF
-	-	TRBV7-2	TRBJ2-7	TGTGCCAGCAGGGGGGCCCACGAGCAGTACTTC	CASRGAHEQYF
-	-	TRBV2	TRBJ1-5	TGTGCCAGCATGGTCGGGGGCAATCAGCCCCAGCATTTT	CASMVGGNQPQHF
-	-	TRBV28	TRBJ1-1	TGTGCCAGCAGTTTAGTGTTGGGGGCGGGTGAAGCTTTCTTT	CASSLVLGAGEAFF
TRBD2	-	TRBV7-8	TRBJ2-3	TGTGCCAGCAGCTCTAGCGGCAACACAGATACGCAGTATTTT	CASSSSGNTDTQYF
TRBD1	-	TRBV30	TRBJ1-1	TGTGCCTCCACGACAGGGACGAACACTGAAGCTTTCTTT	CASTTGTNTEAFF
-	-	TRBV19	TRBJ2-1	TGTGCCAGTAGTATATGGGGCGGGACGGGTGATGAGCAGTTCTTC	CASSIWGGTGDEQFF
TRBD1	-	TRBV29-1	TRBJ1-5	TGCAGCGTCTCGACAGGGTTCAATCAGCCCCAGCATTTT	CSVSTGFNQPQHF
-	-	TRBV29-1	TRBJ1-2	TGCAGCGCTTCGAGGGTGGGTTTCGCAGGACCCCAAGTGAGCTATGGCTACACCTTC	CSASRVGFAGPQVSYGYTF
-	-	TRBV27	TRBJ2-3	TGTGCCAGCAGACCTGCTGGGACTAGCACAGATACGCAGTATTTT	CASRPAGTSTDTQYF
TRBD1	-	TRBV19	TRBJ1-1	TGTGCCAGTAGGAAGGGGGCACTAATGAACACTGAAGCTTTCTTT	CASRKGALMNTEAFF
TRBD2	-	TRBV30	TRBJ2-5	TGTGCCTGGAGCCTCGGGACTAGCGCGGGGGGGGCCCAGTACTTC	CAWSLGTSAGGAQYF
-	-	TRBV18	TRBJ1-3	TGTGCCAGCTCACCTATAAACAGGGTGCCCGGAAACACCATATATTTT	CASSPINRVPGNTIYF
-	-	TRBV15	TRBJ2-2	TGTGCCACCAGCAGAGCCAGGACAGCGAACACCGGGGAGCTGTTTTTT	CATSRARTANTGELFF
-	-	TRBV5-5	TRBJ2-3	TGTGCCAGCAGCGGCGGTTCCCTCAGCACAGATACGCAGTATTTT	CASSGGSLSTDTQYF
TRBD2	-	TRBV6-1	TRBJ2-7	TGTGCCAGCATAAACAGCGGGAGTTCCGAGCAGTACTTC	CASINSGSSEQYF
-	-	TRBV5-1	TRBJ2-1	TGCGCCAGCAGCTTTGGGGAACAGGGAATTGAGCAGTTCTTC	CASSFGEQGIEQFF
TRBD1	-	TRBV7-2	TRBJ2-5	TGTGCCAGCAGCCCAGGACAGGGAGGAGAGACCCAGTACTTC	CASSPGQGGETQYF
TRBD2	-	TRBV29-1	TRBJ2-5	TGCAGCGTTGGGACTAGCGGGAGTGCTGGAGAGACCCAGTACTTC	CSVGTSGSAGETQYF
TRBD1	-	TRBV5-1	TRBJ2-5	TGCGCCAGCAGCCCTACCAGGGGGTACGGGGAGACCCAGTACTTC	CASSPTRGYGETQYF
TRBD2	-	TRBV4-1	TRBJ2-7	TGCGCCAGCAGCCCACAACCCACTAGCGGGATAAAGTACTTC	CASSPQPTSGIKYF
-	-	TRBV10-3	TRBJ1-3	TGTGCCATCAGAGGGGTAAACACCATATATTTT	CAIRGVNTIYF
-	-	TRBV18	TRBJ2-2	TGTGCCAGCTCACTAACCGGGACACCAGTTGGGAGCGGGGAGCTGTTTTTT	CASSLTGTPVGSGELFF
TRBD2	-	TRBV5-1	TRBJ2-3	TGCGCCAGCAGCCAAACTAGCGGCACAGATACGCAGTATTTT	CASSQTSGTDTQYF
TRBD1	-	TRBV5-6	TRBJ1-4	TGTGCCAGCAGCTGGACGGACAGGGGGCATGAAAAACTGTTTTTT	CASSWTDRGHEKLFF
-	-	TRBV10-3	TRBJ2-6	TGTGCCATCAGTGAGATGGGAGCTTCTGGGGCCAACGTCCTGACTTTC	CAISEMGASGANVLTF
-	-	TRBV7-2	TRBJ2-4	TGTGCCAGCAGCGATAGCCCGGGGAGGGCCAAAAACATTCAGTACTTC	CASSDSPGRAKNIQYF
-	-	TRBV6-1	TRBJ1-2	TGTGCCAGCAGTGTAACGGGGGGCTACACCTTC	CASSVTGGYTF
-	-	TRBV7-3	TRBJ2-1	TGTGCCAGCAGCTTAGGACACAGCTCCTACAATGAGCAGTTCTTC	CASSLGHSSYNEQFF
-	-	TRBV5-4	TRBJ2-7	TGTGCCAGCAGCACAACCGGGAGCCCGCGCGAGCAGTACTTC	CASSTTGSPREQYF
-	-	TRBV19	TRBJ1-2	TGTGCCAGTTCCGGGTCCTTCTATGGCTACACCTTC	CASSGSFYGYTF
TRBD1	-	TRBV19	TRBJ2-5	TGTGCCAGTAGTAGGTATTGGGGGACAGGGGGCGGCGAGACCCAGTACTTC	CASSRYWGTGGGETQYF
-	once	TRBV5-1	TRBJ2-2	TGCGCCAGCAGCTTGGATGCAGGAACCGGGGAGCTGTTTTTT	CASSLDAGTGELFF
TRBD2	-	TRBV7-2	TRBJ2-2	TGTGCCAGCAGCTTACCACTAGCGGGCACCGGGGAGCTGTTTTTT	CASSLPLAGTGELFF
TRBD1	-	TRBV28	TRBJ2-5	TGTGCCAGCAGTGAGGACAGGGCGGTGGCCGAGACCCAGTACTTC	CASSEDRAVAETQYF
TRBD2	-	TRBV6-6	TRBJ2-7	TGTGCCAGCAGTGGGAGGGCCACCTACGAGCAGTACTTC	CASSGRATYEQYF
TRBD1	-	TRBV10-2	TRBJ1-1	TGCGCCAGCAGTGAGTCTCAACGACAGGGGGTAGCTTTCTTT	CASSESQRQGVAFF
-	-	TRBV9	TRBJ1-4	TGTGCCAGCAGCGCCGCACACACAGGGAAGGGTTCGGGAAAACTGTTTTTT	CASSAAHTGKGSGKLFF
TRBD1	-	TRBV10-3	TRBJ2-1	TGTGCCATCAGTGGTCGGACAGGGGACAATGAGCAGTTCTTC	CAISGRTGDNEQFF
-	-	TRBV27	TRBJ1-2	TGTGCCAGCAGTCCGGACAGAAACTATGGCTACACCTTC	CASSPDRNYGYTF
TRBD2	once	TRBV10-3	TRBJ2-1	TGTGCCATCACTGGGGGAGGGCCTGGTGAGCAGTTCTTC	CAITGGGPGEQFF
TRBD1	-	TRBV9	TRBJ2-2	TGTGCCAGCAGCAACCAACCCAGGGGGCCCGGGGAGCTGTTTTTT	CASSNQPRGPGELFF
TRBD2	once	TRBV30	TRBJ2-5	TGTGCCTGGAGTGCGACTAGCGGAGGGGATCGACCCCAGTACTTC	CAWSATSGGDRPQYF
TRBD1	-	TRBV5-1	TRBJ2-4	TGCGCCAGCAGAGAGGGGGCGGGAAACATTCAGTACTTC	CASREGAGNIQYF
TRBD2	-	TRBV19	TRBJ2-1	TGTGCCAGTAGCACCGGGACTAGCTCCTCGGGGCAGTTCTTC	CASSTGTSSSGQFF
-	-	TRBV19	TRBJ2-1	TGTGCCAGTAGTATGGCCAATGAGCAGTTCTTC	CASSMANEQFF
-	-	TRBV10-3	TRBJ1-1	TGTGCCATCAGGGCATGGGGGGGCAACACTGAAGCTTTCTTT	CAIRAWGGNTEAFF
-	-	TRBV9	TRBJ2-7	TGTGCCAGCAGCGTAGCTGCGGAGGTGAGGGCCTACGAGCAGTACTTC	CASSVAAEVRAYEQYF
TRBD2	-	TRBV7-2	TRBJ2-2	TGTGCCAGCAGCTTCGGCGGGAGTTCCACCGGGGAGCTGTTTTTT	CASSFGGSSTGELFF